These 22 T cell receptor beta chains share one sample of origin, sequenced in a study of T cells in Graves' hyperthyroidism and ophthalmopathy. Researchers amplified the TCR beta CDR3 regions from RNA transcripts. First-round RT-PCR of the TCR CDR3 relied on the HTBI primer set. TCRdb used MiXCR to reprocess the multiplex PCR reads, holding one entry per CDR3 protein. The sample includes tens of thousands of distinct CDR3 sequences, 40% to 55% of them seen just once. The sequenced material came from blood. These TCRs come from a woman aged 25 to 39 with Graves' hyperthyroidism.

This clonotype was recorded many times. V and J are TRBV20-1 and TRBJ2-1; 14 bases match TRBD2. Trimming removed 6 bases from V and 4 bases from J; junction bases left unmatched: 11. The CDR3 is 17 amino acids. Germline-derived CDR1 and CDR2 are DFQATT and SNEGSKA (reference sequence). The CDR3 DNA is TGCAGTGCCCTGATAGGGACTAGCGGGAGTGGGTACAATGAGCAGTTCTTC. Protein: CSALIGTSGSGYNEQFF.

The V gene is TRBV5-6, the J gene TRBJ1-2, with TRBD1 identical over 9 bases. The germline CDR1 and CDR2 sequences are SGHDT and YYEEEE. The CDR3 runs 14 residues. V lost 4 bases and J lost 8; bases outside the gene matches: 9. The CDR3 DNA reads TGTGCCAGCAGCCGGGCCGGGACAGGGTACGGCTACACCTTC. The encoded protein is CASSRAGTGYGYTF.

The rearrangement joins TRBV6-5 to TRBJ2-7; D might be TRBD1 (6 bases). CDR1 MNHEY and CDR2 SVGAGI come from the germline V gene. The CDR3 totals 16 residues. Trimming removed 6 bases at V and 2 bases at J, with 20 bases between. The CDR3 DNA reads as TGTGCCAGCAGCCAAGAGAGGACAGTAACGACCTACGAGCAGTACTTC. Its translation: CASSQERTVTTYEQYF.

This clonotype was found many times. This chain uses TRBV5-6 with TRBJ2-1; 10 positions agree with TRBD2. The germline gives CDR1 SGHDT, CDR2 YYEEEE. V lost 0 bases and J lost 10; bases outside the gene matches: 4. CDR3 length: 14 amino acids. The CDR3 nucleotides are TGTGCCAGCAGCTTGGGGACTAGCGGCGGCGAGCAGTTCTTC. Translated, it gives CASSLGTSGGEQFF.

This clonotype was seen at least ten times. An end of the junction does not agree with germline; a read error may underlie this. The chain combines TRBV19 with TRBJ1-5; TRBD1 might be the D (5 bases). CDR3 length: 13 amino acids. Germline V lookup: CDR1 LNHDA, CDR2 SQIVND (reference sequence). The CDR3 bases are TGTGCCAGTAGAACAGGTTCGAATCAGCCCCTGCATTTT. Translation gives CASRTGSNQPLHF. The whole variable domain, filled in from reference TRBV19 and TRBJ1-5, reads DGGITQSPKYLFRKEGQNVTLSCEQNLNHDAMYWYRQDPGQGLRLIYYSQIVNDFQKGDIAEGYSVSREKKESFPLTVTSAQKNPTAFYLCASRTGSNQPLHFGDGTRLSIL.

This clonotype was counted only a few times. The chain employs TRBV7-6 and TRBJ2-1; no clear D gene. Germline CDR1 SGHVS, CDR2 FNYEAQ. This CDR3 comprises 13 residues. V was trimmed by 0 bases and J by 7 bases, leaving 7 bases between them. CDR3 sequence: CASSLAEWNEQFF. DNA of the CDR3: TGTGCCAGCAGCTTAGCGGAGTGGAATGAGCAGTTCTTC.

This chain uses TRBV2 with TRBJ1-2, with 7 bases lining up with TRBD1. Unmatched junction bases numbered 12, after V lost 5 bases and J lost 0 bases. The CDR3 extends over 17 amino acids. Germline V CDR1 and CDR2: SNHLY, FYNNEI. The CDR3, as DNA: TGTGCCAGCAGTCTAGGGACAGATACCCTGGCTAACTATGGCTACACCTTC. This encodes CASSLGTDTLANYGYTF.

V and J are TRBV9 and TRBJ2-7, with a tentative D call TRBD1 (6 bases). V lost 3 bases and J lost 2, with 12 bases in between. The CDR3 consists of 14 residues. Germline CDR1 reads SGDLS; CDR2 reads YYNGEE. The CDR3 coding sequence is TGTGCCAGCAGCGCCCAAACAGGGCCCTACGAGCAGTACTTC. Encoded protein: CASSAQTGPYEQYF.

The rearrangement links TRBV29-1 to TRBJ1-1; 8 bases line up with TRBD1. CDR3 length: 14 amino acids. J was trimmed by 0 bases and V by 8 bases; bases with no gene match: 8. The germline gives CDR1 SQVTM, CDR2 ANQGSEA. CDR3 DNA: TGCAGCCCAGGACAGGGCACTCTGAACACTGAAGCTTTCTTT. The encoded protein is CSPGQGTLNTEAFF. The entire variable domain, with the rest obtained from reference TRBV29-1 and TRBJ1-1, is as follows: SAVISQKPSRDICQRGTSLTIQCQVDSQVTMMFWYRQQPGQSLTLIATANQGSEATYESGFVIDKFPISRPNLTFSTLTVSNMSPEDSSIYLCSPGQGTLNTEAFFGQGTRLTVV.

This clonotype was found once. CDR3 sequence: CSVEGAGTGNEQYF. CDR3 nucleotides: TGCAGCGTTGAAGGGGCGGGAACTGGCAATGAGCAGTATTTT. The chain carries TRBV29-1 and TRBJ2-3, with a possible D match to TRBD2 (6 bases). V lost 1 base and J 11 bases, leaving 19 bases between the germline ends. Germline CDR1 SQVTM, CDR2 ANQGSEA. The CDR3 is 14 amino acids.

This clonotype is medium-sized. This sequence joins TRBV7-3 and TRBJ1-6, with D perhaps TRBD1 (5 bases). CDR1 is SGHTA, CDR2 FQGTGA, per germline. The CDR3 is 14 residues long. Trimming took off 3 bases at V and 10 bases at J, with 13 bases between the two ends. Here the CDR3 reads CASSFFGGTSPLHF. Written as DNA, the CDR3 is TGTGCCAGCAGCTTTTTCGGGGGAACCTCACCCCTCCACTTT.

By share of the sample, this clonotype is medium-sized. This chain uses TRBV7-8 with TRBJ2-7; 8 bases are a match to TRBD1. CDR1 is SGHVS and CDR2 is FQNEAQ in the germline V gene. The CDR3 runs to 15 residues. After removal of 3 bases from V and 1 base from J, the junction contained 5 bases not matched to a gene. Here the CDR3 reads CASSLTGVRSYEQYF. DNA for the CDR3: TGTGCCAGCAGCTTGACAGGGGTAAGGTCCTACGAGCAGTACTTC.

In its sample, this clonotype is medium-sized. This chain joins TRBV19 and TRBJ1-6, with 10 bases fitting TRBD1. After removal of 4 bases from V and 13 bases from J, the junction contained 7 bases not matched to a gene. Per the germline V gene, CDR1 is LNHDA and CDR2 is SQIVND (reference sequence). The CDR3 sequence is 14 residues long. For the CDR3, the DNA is TGTGCCAGTAGTAGCGGGACAGGGGCCTTTCCCCTCCACTTT. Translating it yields CASSSGTGAFPLHF.

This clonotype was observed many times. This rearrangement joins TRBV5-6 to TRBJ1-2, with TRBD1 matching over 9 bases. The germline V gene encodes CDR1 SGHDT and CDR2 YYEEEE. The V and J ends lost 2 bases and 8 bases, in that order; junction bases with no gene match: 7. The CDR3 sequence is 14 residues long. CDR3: CASSFVGQGSGYTF. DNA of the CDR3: TGTGCCAGCAGCTTTGTTGGACAGGGGAGCGGCTACACCTTC.

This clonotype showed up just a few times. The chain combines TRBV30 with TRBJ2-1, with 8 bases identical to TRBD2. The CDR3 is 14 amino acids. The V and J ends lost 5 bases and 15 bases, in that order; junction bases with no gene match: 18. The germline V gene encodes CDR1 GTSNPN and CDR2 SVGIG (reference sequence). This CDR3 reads CAWGEISLSGGLFF. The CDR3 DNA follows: TGTGCCTGGGGCGAAATCTCTCTCAGCGGGGGTCTGTTCTTC. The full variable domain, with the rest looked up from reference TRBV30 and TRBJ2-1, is SQTIHQWPATLVQPVGSPLSLECTVEGTSNPNLYWYRQAAGRGLQLLFYSVGIGQISSEVPQNLSASRPQDRQFILSSKKLLLSDSGFYLCAWGEISLSGGLFFGPGTRLTVL.

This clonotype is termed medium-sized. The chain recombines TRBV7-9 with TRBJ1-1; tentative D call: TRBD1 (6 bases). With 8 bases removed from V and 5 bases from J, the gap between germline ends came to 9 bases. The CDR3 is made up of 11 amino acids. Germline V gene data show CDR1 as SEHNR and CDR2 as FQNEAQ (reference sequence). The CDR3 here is CASQGGTEAFF. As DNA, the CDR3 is TGTGCCAGCCAAGGGGGGACTGAAGCTTTCTTT.

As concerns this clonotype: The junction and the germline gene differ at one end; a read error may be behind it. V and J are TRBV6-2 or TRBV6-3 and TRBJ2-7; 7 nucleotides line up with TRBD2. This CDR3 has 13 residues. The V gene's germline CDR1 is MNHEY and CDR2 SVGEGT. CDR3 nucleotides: TGTGCCACCTCTGGCGGGAGAGCCTACGAGCAGTGCTTC. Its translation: CATSGGRAYEQCF.

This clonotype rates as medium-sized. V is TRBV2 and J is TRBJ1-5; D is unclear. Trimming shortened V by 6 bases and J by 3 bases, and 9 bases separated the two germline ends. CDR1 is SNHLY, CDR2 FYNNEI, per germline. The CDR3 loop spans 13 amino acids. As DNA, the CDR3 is TGTGCCAGCAGACGGGTTTACAATCAGCCCCAGCATTTT. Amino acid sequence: CASRRVYNQPQHF. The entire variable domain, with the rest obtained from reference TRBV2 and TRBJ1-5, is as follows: EPEVTQTPSHQVTQMGQEVILRCVPISNHLYFYWYRQILGQKVEFLVSFYNNEISEKSEIFDDQFSVERPDGSNFTLKIRSTKLEDSAMYFCASRRVYNQPQHFGDGTRLSIL.

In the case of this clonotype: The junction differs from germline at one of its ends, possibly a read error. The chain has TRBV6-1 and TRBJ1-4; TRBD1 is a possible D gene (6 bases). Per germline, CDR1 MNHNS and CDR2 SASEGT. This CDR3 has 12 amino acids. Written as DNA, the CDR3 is TGTGCCAGCTGGACAGTGAACCAAAAGCTGTTTTTT. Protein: CASWTVNQKLFF.

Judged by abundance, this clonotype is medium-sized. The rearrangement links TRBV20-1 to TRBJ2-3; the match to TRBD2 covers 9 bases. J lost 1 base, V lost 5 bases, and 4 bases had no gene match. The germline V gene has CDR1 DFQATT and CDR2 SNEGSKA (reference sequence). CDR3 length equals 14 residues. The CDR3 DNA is TGCAGTGCTTTAGCGGGAGTCCGCACAGATACGCAGTATTTT. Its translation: CSALAGVRTDTQYF.

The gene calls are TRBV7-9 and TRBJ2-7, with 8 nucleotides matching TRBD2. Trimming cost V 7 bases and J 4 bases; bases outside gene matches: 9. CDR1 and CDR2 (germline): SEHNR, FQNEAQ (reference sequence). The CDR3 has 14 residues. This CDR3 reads CASIGASGLYEQYF. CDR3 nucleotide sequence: TGTGCCAGCATCGGGGCTAGCGGGTTGTACGAGCAGTACTTC. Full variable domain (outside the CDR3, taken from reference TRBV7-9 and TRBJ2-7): DTGVSQNPRHKITKRGQNVTFRCDPISEHNRLYWYRQTLGQGPEFLTYFQNEAQLEKSRLLSDRFSAERPKGSFSTLEIQRTEQGDSAMYLCASIGASGLYEQYFGPGTRLTVT.

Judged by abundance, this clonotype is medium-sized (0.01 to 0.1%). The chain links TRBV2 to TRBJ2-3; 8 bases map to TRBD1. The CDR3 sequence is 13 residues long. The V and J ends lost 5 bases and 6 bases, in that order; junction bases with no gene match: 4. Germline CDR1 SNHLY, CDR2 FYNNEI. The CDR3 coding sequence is TGTGCCAGCAGTACAGGGGGTGTGGATACGCAGTATTTT. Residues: CASSTGGVDTQYF.